This TCR beta chain appears in the sequencing data of a study of radiotherapy plus CTLA-4 blockade in lung cancer. Study in general: Objective responses emerged in around a sixth of patients, and around 29% attained disease control.

Broader study findings: Reports state that early shifts in blood T cell clones, with interferon-beta, best predicted response. TCR clones from tumors expanded in blood after radiotherapy plus ipilimumab.

CDR1 and CDR2 from the germline V gene are MNHEY and SMNVEV (reference sequence). V was clipped by 1 base and J by 6 bases, with 10 bases between them. The CDR3 loop spans 14 amino acids. In chemo-refractory metastatic non-small-cell lung cancer, patients got ipilimumab CTLA-4 blockade together with focal radiation. The data were produced by immunoSEQ multiplex PCR, yet TCRdb's version contains in-frame clones alone and is incomplete. Among about 110,000 clones listed, approximately 77% were seen once. For this clone: Antigen unknown.

The origin of this receptor is a human donor with non-small cell lung cancer that progressed on radiotherapy plus ipilimumab. Some clones in this sample may be carry-over from other donors' samples. This sequence joins TRBV27 and TRBJ1-5; perhaps TRBD1 as D (5 bases). The specimen comprised peripheral blood, sampled from a patient treated with radiotherapy plus ipilimumab. CDR3 sequence (DNA): TGTGCCAGCAGTTTATATGGGGCCGGTCAGCCCCAGCATTTT. This codes for CASSLYGAGQPQHF.